This TCR beta chain was identified during a study of cytomegalovirus exposure and HLA in healthy donors. Study conclusions and caveats: Later, an analysis found that TCR clusters from the first cohort tended to co-occur in the 110 or so validation repertoires. A list of more than 150 TCR beta chains associated with cytomegalovirus was given.

Concerning this clone itself: The antigen remains unidentified.

Sequencing used immunoSEQ multiplex PCR; TCRdb keeps in-frame clones, though not all of them. The sample comprises 240,000 or so clones, approximately 86% of which are singletons, and 0.95% to 1.5% rests with the top ten. The sample consisted of PBMCs. The TCR originated in a woman aged 30 to 39 in good health and CMV-seropositive.

CDR3 bases: TGTGCCTGGGTATCCGGGACTAGCGGATTCACAGATACGCAGTATTTT. This sequence encodes CAWVSGTSGFTDTQYF. V and J are TRBV30 and TRBJ2-3, with 11 bases fitting TRBD2. The CDR3 is made up of 16 amino acids. V was pared by 5 bases and J by 2 bases, with 9 bases of the junction left unmatched. Germline CDR1 and CDR2: GTSNPN and SVGIG (reference sequence).